This T cell receptor (beta chain) was documented in a study of tumour-infiltrating T cells in Burkitt lymphoma. In the study overall: Repertoire clonality predicted overall and progression-free survival.

The CDR3 is 17 residues long. V shed 3 bases and J 0 bases; nucleotides not matched to a gene: 5. From germline, CDR1 is SGDLS and CDR2 YYNGEE. Repertoires were generated with immunoSEQ multiplex PCR, while TCRdb's copy carries only in-frame clones and drops some. Of under 9,000 clones in the sample, under 85% are singletons; the top ten hold 35% to 50%. The source is a human donor with diffuse large B-cell lymphoma. The chain recombines TRBV9 with TRBJ1-3; 11 bases map to TRBD1. The sequencing input was tumor tissue. CDR3 residues: CASSEGQGVLSGNTIYF. In DNA form, the CDR3 reads TGTGCCAGCAGCGAGGGACAGGGGGTCCTCTCTGGAAACACCATATATTTT.